Following are 20 T cell receptor beta chains from one sample sequenced in a study of blood T cell repertoires in COVID-19. Assay used: immunoSEQ multiplex PCR; TCRdb lists only in-frame clones, some missing. The sample shows roughly 81,000 clones, over 75% of them seen only once. The sample was peripheral blood. The receptors were gathered from an elderly woman with COVID-19, enrolled during active disease.

The rearrangement uses TRBV19 and TRBJ2-1; 8 bases align to TRBD1. The CDR3 contains 12 residues. With V trimmed by 6 bases and J by 8 bases, 3 bases remained unmatched. From germline, CDR1 is LNHDA and CDR2 SQIVND (reference sequence). For the CDR3, the DNA is TGTGCCAGTAGGCAGGGGGCGTATGAGCAGTTCTTC. It specifies CASRQGAYEQFF.

This rearrangement joins TRBV5-4 to TRBJ1-1; 10 bases align to TRBD1. The CDR3 is 15 residues long. CDR1 and CDR2 (germline): SGHNT, YYREEE (reference sequence). V shed 4 bases, J shed 1 base, and the junction held 4 bases outside the gene matches. The CDR3 nucleotides read TGTGCCAGCAGCGGACGGGACAGGGGGAACACTGAAGCTTTCTTT. Its protein is CASSGRDRGNTEAFF.

This chain uses TRBV25-1 with TRBJ1-2; 7 positions agree with TRBD1. Trimming took 1 base from V and 4 from J; bases not matched to a gene: 6. Germline loops: CDR1 MGHDK, CDR2 SYGVNS. The CDR3 consists of 15 residues. CDR3 loop: CASSELWTGRYGYTF. CDR3 bases: TGTGCCAGCAGTGAATTGTGGACAGGACGCTATGGCTACACCTTC.

The chain uses TRBV18 and TRBJ1-1; D gene uncertain. CDR1 is KGHSH, CDR2 LQKENI, per germline. This CDR3 has 12 residues. Trimming shortened V by 2 bases and J by 8 bases, and 9 bases separated the two germline ends. The CDR3 region has the DNA TGTGCCAGCTCACCAAGAGGAAGGGAAGCTTTCTTT. Protein: CASSPRGREAFF.

The chain is built from TRBV3-1 (or the pseudogene TRBV3-2) and TRBJ2-7; tentatively, D is TRBD1 (6 bases). The CDR3 is 15 amino acids. Trimming shortened V by 4 bases and J by 6 bases, and 19 bases separated the two germline ends. Germline V gene sequence: CDR1 LGHDT, CDR2 YNNKEL (reference sequence). The CDR3 sequence is CASSLYLTGIAEQYF. The CDR3 DNA follows: TGTGCCAGCAGCCTATACTTGACAGGTATCGCCGAGCAGTACTTC.

The chain combines TRBV18 with TRBJ1-2, with 9 bases that match TRBD1. CDR3 length: 15 residues. CDR1 and CDR2 (germline): KGHSH, LQKENI. V was clipped by 3 bases and J by 4 bases; unmatched bases: 6. The CDR3 DNA is TGTGCCAGCTCACCGCAACAGGGGGCGGCCTATGGCTACACCTTC. Protein sequence: CASSPQQGAAYGYTF.

A single count supports this clone. This chain connects TRBV6-5 to TRBJ2-3; a possible D gene is TRBD2 (5 bases). CDR1 is MNHEY and CDR2 is SVGAGI in the germline V gene. Between the trimmed V and J ends, which lost 8 bases and 0 bases, there was a span of 15 bases. The length of the CDR3 is 15 residues. CDR3 sequence reads: CASRLAFPSTDTQYF. In nucleotides, the CDR3 is TGTGCCAGCCGCTTAGCGTTCCCTAGCACAGATACGCAGTATTTT.

The V call is TRBV7-6, the J call TRBJ1-2; 7 bases align to TRBD1. The CDR3 extends over 15 amino acids. Germline trimming cut 5 bases from V and 3 bases from J; bases unmatched to any gene: 9. Germline values: CDR1 SGHVS, CDR2 FNYEAQ. In DNA, the CDR3 is TGTGCCAGCAGCCCTCTCCGGACAGGAGACTATGGCTACACCTTC. Translation: CASSPLRTGDYGYTF.

The count of this clone is one. The chain uses TRBV3-1 (or the pseudogene TRBV3-2) and TRBJ1-5; TRBD1 aligns across 8 bases. Trimming cost V 1 base and J 3 bases; bases outside gene matches: 5. This CDR3 contains 16 residues. CDR1 LGHDT and CDR2 YNNKEL come from the germline V gene (reference sequence). Here the CDR3 reads CASSQAGTGSNQPQHF. The CDR3, as DNA: TGTGCCAGCAGCCAAGCCGGGACAGGCTCCAATCAGCCCCAGCATTTT.

This chain links TRBV10-1 with TRBJ2-5; TRBD1 is a possible D gene (6 bases). V was shortened by 3 bases and J by 5 bases, with 10 bases between the two germline ends. The CDR3 length is 13 residues. Germline CDR1 is WNHNN and CDR2 is SYGVQD (reference sequence). The CDR3 nucleotides read TGCGCCAGCAGTGATTGGCAGGGGGAGACCCAGTACTTC. Protein: CASSDWQGETQYF.

The genes are TRBV27 and TRBJ1-5; the match to TRBD1 covers 8 bases. This CDR3 comprises 17 residues. The trim removed 4 bases at V and 5 bases at J, leaving 13 bases unmatched. The germline V gene encodes CDR1 MNHEY and CDR2 SMNVEV (reference sequence). CDR3 in DNA: TGTGCCAGCAGTTACACCACGGCAGGGGGCTTTCATCAGCCCCAGCATTTT. This translates into CASSYTTAGGFHQPQHF.

This rearrangement joins TRBV24-1 to TRBJ1-1, with D uncertain. V was clipped by 4 bases and J by 6 bases, with 11 bases between them. Germline lookup yields CDR1 KGHDR and CDR2 SFDVKD. This CDR3 contains 13 residues. CDR3 region: CATSDRRRAEAFF. The CDR3 coding sequence is TGTGCCACCAGTGACCGACGACGGGCTGAAGCTTTCTTT.

The rearrangement links TRBV15 to TRBJ1-5; D is uncertain. The V end was cut by 6 bases, the J end by 5 bases, with 14 bases between. Germline V gene lookup returns CDR1 LNHNV and CDR2 YYDKDF (reference sequence). The CDR3 has 14 residues. In DNA form, the CDR3 reads TGTGCCACCAGTTCATCAGTATATGATCAGCCCCAGCATTTT. Its translation is CATSSSVYDQPQHF.

The genes are TRBV7-2 and TRBJ1-2; 8 bases map to TRBD1. V trimming: 6 bases; J trimming: 4 bases; junction bases outside the gene matches: 4. Germline values: CDR1 SGHTA, CDR2 FQGNSA. This CDR3 has 13 residues. CDR3 loop: CASSFTGGYGYTF. In DNA form, the CDR3 reads TGTGCCAGCAGTTTTACAGGGGGCTATGGCTACACCTTC.

This chain joins TRBV3-1 (or the pseudogene TRBV3-2) and TRBJ2-2; possibly TRBD1 for D (6 bases). Trimming shortened V by 5 bases and J by 7 bases, and 20 bases separated the two germline ends. This CDR3 is built from 16 residues. CDR1 LGHDT and CDR2 YNNKEL come from the germline V gene (reference sequence). This CDR3 reads CASSSHRTGWGGELFF. CDR3 coding DNA: TGTGCCAGCAGCTCGCATAGAACAGGGTGGGGCGGGGAGCTGTTTTTT.

The rearrangement links TRBV11-2 to TRBJ2-1; D is uncertain. V lost 1 base and J 5 bases, leaving 6 bases between the germline ends. Per germline, CDR1 SGHAT and CDR2 FQNNGV. This CDR3 spans 13 amino acids. The DNA for the CDR3 is TGTGCCAGCAGCTTAGGAGTTCACAATGAGCAGTTCTTC. Translated: CASSLGVHNEQFF.

The rearrangement links TRBV10-3 to TRBJ1-1, with a possible D match to TRBD1 (6 bases). CDR1 is ENHRY, CDR2 SYGVKD, per germline. The CDR3 extends over 15 amino acids. V lost 2 bases and J lost 1, with 11 bases in between. The CDR3, as DNA: TGTGCCATCAGTGAGAGGTGGGGGCCGAACACTGAAGCTTTCTTT. It codes for CAISERWGPNTEAFF.

The chain is built from TRBV5-1 and TRBJ1-3; a weak D match, TRBD1 (6 bases). The CDR3 is 16 residues long. Between the trimmed V and J ends, which lost 0 bases and 3 bases, there was a span of 13 bases. Germline loops: CDR1 SGHRS, CDR2 YFSETQ. The CDR3 sequence is CASSLAGAGDGNTIYF. The CDR3 region has the DNA TGCGCCAGCAGCTTGGCCGGGGCAGGGGATGGAAACACCATATATTTT. The full variable domain, with the rest looked up from reference TRBV5-1 and TRBJ1-3, is KAGVTQTPRYLIKTRGQQVTLSCSPISGHRSVSWYQQTPGQGLQFLFEYFSETQRNKGNFPGRFSGRQFSNSRSEMNVSTLELGDSALYLCASSLAGAGDGNTIYFGEGSWLTVV.

This clone came up once. This sequence joins TRBV19 and TRBJ2-1, with D possibly matching TRBD2 (6 bases). V was trimmed by 0 bases and J by 11 bases, leaving 17 bases between them. In germline, CDR1 is LNHDA, CDR2 SQIVND (reference sequence). This CDR3 is built from 15 residues. In nucleotides, the CDR3 is TGTGCCAGTAGTATAGATGGAATTAGCGGACTCCAGCAGTTCTTC. Translated, it gives CASSIDGISGLQQFF.

This chain connects TRBV12-3 or TRBV12-4 to TRBJ1-2; D gene unclear. This CDR3 comprises 13 residues. The V end was cut by 3 bases, the J end by 5 bases, with 10 bases between. The CDR3 here is CASSLRDTYGYTF. In DNA, the CDR3 is TGTGCCAGCAGTTTGAGGGATACGTATGGCTACACCTTC.